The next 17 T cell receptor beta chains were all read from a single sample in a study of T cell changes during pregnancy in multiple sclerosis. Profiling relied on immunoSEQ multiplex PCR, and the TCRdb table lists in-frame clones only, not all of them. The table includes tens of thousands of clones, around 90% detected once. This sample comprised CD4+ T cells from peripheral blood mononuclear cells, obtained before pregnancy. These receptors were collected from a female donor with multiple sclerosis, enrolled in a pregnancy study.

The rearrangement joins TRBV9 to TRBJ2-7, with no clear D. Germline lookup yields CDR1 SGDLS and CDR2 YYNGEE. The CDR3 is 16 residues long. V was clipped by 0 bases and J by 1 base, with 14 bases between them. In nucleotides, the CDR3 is TGTGCCAGCAGCGTAGCTTCCGGGTCCCAATCCTACGAGCAGTACTTC. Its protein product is CASSVASGSQSYEQYF.

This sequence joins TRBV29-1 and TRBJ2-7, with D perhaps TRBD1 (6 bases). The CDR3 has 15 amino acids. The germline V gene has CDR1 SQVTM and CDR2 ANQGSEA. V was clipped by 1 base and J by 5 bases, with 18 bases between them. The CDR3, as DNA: TGCAGCGTTGAAGGGCCGGGACAAGCACGACACGAGCAGTACTTC. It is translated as CSVEGPGQARHEQYF.

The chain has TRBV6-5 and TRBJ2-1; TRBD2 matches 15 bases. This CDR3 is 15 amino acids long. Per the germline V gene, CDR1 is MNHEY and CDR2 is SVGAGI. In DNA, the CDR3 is TGTGTCTCTGGAGGACTAGCGGGAGGGGACAATGAGCAGTTCTTC. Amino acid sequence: CVSGGLAGGDNEQFF.

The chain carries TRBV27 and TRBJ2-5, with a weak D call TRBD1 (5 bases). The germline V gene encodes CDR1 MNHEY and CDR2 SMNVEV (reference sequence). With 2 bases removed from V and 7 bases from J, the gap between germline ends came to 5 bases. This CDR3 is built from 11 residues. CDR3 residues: CASSLRGTQYF. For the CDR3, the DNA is TGTGCCAGCAGTTTAAGGGGGACCCAGTACTTC.

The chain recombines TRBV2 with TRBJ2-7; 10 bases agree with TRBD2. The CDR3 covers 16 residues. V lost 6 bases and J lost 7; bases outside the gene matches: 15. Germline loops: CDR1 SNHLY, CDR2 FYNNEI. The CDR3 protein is CASRGDGLAVYLEQYF. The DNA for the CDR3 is TGTGCCAGCAGAGGAGACGGACTAGCGGTATATTTGGAGCAGTACTTC.

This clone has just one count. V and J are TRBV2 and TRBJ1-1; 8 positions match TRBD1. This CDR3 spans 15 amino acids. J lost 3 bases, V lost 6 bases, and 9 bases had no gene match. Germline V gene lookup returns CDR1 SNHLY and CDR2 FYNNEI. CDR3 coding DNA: TGTGCCAGCAGGGTTCCACAGGGGGTATACACTGAAGCTTTCTTT. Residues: CASRVPQGVYTEAFF.

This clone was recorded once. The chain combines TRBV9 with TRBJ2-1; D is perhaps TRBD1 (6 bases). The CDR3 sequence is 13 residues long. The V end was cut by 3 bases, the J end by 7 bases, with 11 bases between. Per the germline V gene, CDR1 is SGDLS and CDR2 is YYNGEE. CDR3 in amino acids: CASSATGLNEQFF. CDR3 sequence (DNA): TGTGCCAGCAGCGCGACAGGTCTGAATGAGCAGTTCTTC. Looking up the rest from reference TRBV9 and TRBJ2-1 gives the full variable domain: DSGVTQTPKHLITATGQRVTLRCSPRSGDLSVYWYQQSLDQGLQFLIQYYNGEERAKGNILERFSAQQFPDLHSELNLSSLELGDSALYFCASSATGLNEQFFGPGTRLTVL.

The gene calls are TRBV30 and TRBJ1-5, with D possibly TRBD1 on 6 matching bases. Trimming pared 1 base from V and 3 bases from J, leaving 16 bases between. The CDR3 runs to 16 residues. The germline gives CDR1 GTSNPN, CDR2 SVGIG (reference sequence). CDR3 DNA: TGTGCCTGGAGTGCCTCGGGACACCCGAACAATCAGCCCCAGCATTTT. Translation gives CAWSASGHPNNQPQHF.

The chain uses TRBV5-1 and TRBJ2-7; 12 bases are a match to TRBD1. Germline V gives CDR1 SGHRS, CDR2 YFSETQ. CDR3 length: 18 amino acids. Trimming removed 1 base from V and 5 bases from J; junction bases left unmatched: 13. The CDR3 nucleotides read TGCGCCAGCAGCTTGTGGGGGGGTTTAGGGACAGGGGGCAACGAGCAGTACTTC. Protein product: CASSLWGGLGTGGNEQYF.

CDR3 in amino acids: CASSLGPESSYNEQFF. CDR3 sequence (DNA): TGTGCCAGCAGCTTAGGTCCAGAAAGCTCCTACAATGAGCAGTTCTTC. The chain is built from TRBV11-3 and TRBJ2-1; D is undetermined. Germline V gene lookup returns CDR1 SGHNT and CDR2 YENEEA. The CDR3 totals 16 residues. The germline V and J ends were trimmed by 1 base and 0 bases, with 10 bases remaining between them.

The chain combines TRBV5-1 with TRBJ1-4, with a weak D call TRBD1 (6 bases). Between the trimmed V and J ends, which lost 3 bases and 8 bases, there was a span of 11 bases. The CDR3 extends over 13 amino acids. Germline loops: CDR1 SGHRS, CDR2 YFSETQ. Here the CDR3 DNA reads TGCGCCAGCAGCTGGCGGACAGACGAAAAACTGTTTTTT. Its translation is CASSWRTDEKLFF.

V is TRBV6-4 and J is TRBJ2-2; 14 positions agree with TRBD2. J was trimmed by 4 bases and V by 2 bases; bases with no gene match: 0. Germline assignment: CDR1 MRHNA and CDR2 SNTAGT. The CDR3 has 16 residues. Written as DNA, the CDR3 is TGTGCCAGCAGTGACGGGACTAGCGGGAGCACCGGGGAGCTGTTTTTT. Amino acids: CASSDGTSGSTGELFF.

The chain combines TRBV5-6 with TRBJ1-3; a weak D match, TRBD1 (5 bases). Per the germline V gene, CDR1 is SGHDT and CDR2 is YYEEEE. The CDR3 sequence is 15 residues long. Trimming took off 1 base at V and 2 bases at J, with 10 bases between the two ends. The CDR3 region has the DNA TGTGCCAGCAGCTTGCAGGGTCTCGCTGGAAACACCATATATTTT. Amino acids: CASSLQGLAGNTIYF.

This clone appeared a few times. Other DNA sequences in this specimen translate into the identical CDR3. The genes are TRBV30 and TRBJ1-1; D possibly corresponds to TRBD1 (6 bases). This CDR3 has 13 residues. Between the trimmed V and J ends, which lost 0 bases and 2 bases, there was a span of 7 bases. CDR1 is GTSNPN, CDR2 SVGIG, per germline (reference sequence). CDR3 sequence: CAWSVQGNTEAFF. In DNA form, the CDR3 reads TGTGCCTGGAGTGTACAGGGAAACACTGAAGCTTTCTTT.

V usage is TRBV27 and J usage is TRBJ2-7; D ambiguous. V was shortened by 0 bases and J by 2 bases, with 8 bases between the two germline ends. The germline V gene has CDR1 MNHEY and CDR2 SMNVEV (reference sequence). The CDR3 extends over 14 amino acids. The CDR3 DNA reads TGTGCCAGCAGTTTATCCCGCGTAGCCTACGAGCAGTACTTC. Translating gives CASSLSRVAYEQYF.

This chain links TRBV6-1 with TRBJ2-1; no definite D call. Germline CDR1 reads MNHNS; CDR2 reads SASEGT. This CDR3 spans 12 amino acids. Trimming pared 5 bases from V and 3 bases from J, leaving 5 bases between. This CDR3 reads CASSRDYNEQFF. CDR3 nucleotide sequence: TGTGCCAGCAGTCGAGACTACAATGAGCAGTTCTTC.

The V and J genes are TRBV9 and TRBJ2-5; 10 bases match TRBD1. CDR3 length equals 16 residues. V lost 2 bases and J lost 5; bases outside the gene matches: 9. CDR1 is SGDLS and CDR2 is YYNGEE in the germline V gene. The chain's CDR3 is CASSVSDRGREETQYF. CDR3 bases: TGTGCCAGCAGCGTTAGCGACAGGGGGCGAGAGGAGACCCAGTACTTC. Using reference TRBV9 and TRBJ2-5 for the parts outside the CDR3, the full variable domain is DSGVTQTPKHLITATGQRVTLRCSPRSGDLSVYWYQQSLDQGLQFLIQYYNGEERAKGNILERFSAQQFPDLHSELNLSSLELGDSALYFCASSVSDRGREETQYFGPGTRLLVL.